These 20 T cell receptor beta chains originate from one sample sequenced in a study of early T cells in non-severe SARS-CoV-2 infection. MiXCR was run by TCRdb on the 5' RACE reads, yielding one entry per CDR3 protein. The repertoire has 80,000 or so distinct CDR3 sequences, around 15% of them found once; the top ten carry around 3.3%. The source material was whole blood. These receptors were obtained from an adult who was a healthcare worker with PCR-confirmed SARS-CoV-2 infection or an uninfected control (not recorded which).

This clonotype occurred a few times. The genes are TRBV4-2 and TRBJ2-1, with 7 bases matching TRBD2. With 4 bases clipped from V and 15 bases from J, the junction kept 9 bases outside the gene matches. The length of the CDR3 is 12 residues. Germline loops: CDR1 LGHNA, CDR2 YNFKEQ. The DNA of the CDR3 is TGTGCCAGCAGCCTTAAGGGCGGGGGTACGTTCTTC. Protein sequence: CASSLKGGGTFF.

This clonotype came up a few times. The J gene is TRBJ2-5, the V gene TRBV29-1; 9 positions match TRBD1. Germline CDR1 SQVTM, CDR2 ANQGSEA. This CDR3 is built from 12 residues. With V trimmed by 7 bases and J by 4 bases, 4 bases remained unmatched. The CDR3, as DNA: TGCAGCGGGGGACAGGGAGGAGAGACCCAGTACTTC. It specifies CSGGQGGETQYF.

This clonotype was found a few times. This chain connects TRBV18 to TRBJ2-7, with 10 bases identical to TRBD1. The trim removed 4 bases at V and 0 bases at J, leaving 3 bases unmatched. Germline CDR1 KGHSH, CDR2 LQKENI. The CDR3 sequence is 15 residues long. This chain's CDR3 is CASSHGTGASYEQYF. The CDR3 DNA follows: TGTGCCAGCTCACACGGGACAGGGGCCTCCTACGAGCAGTACTTC. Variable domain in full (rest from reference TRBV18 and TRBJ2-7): NAGVMQNPRHLVRRRGQEARLRCSPMKGHSHVYWYRQLPEEGLKFMVYLQKENIIDESGMPKERFSAEFPKEGPSILRIQQVVRGDSAAYFCASSHGTGASYEQYFGPGTRLTVT.

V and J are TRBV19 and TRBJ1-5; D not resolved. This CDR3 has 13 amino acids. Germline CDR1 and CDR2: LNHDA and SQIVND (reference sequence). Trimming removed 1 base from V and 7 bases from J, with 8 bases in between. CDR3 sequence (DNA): TGTGCCAGTAGTATAGGGGCGGGGCAGCCCCAGCATTTT. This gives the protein CASSIGAGQPQHF.

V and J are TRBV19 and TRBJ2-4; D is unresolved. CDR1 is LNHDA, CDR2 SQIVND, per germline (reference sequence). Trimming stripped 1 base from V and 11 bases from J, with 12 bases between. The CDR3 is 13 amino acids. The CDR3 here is CASSIVGLSVQYF. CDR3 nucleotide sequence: TGTGCCAGTAGTATAGTTGGCCTGAGCGTTCAGTACTTC.

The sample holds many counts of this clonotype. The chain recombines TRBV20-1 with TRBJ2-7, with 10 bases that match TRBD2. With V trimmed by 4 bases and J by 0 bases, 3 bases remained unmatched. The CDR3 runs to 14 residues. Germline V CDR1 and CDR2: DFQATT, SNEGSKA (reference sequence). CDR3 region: CSAISGGLSYEQYF. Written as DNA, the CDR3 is TGCAGTGCTATTAGCGGGGGGCTCTCCTACGAGCAGTACTTC.

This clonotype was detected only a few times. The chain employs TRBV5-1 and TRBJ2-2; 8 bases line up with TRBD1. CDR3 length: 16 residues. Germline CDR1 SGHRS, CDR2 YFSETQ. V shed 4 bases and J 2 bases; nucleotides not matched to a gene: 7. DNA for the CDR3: TGCGCCAGCAGCCCCAGGACAGGGCGAAACACCGGGGAGCTGTTTTTT. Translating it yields CASSPRTGRNTGELFF.

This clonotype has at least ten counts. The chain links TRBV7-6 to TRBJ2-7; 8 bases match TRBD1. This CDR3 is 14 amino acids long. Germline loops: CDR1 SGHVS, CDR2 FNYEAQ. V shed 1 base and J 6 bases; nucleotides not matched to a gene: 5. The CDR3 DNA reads TGTGCCAGCAGCTTAGGGACAGGGCTACGCGAGCAGTACTTC. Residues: CASSLGTGLREQYF. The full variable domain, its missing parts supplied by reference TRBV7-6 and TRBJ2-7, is GAGVSQSPRYKVTKRGQDVALRCDPISGHVSLYWYRQALGQGPEFLTYFNYEAQQDKSGLPNDRFSAERPEGSISTLTIQRTEQRDSAMYRCASSLGTGLREQYFGPGTRLTVT.

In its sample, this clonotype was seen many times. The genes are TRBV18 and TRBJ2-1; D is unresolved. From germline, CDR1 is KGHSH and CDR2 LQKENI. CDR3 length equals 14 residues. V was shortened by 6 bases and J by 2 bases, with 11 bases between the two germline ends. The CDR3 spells CASSPSRTYNEQFF. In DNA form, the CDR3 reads TGTGCCAGCTCGCCCTCCAGGACCTACAATGAGCAGTTCTTC.

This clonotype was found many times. CDR3 nucleotide sequence: TGCGCCAGCAACCGGGACAGGGGTATCAATGAGCAGTTCTTC. Its translation is CASNRDRGINEQFF. This chain connects TRBV5-1 to TRBJ2-1, with TRBD1 matching 10 bases. The V and J ends lost 6 bases and 6 bases, in that order; junction bases with no gene match: 6. CDR1 and CDR2 from the germline V gene are SGHRS and YFSETQ. The CDR3 covers 14 residues.

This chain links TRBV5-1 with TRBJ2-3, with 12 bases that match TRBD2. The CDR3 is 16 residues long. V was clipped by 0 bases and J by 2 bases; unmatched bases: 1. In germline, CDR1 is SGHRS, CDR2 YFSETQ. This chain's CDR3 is CASSLGTSGTTDTQYF. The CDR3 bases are TGCGCCAGCAGCTTGGGGACTAGCGGGACCACAGATACGCAGTATTTT.

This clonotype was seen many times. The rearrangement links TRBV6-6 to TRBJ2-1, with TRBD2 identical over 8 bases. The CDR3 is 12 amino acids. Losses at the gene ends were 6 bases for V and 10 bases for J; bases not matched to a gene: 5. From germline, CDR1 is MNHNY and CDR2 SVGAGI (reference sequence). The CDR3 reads CASSWGLGEQFF. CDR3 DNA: TGTGCCAGCAGCTGGGGACTAGGGGAGCAGTTCTTC.

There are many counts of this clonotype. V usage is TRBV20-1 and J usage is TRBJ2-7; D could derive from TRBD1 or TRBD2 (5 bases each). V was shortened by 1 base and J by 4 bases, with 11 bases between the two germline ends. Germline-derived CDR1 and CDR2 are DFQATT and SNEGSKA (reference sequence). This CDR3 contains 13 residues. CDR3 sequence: CSARGVGPYEQYF. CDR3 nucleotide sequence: TGCAGTGCTAGAGGAGTGGGACCTTACGAGCAGTACTTC.

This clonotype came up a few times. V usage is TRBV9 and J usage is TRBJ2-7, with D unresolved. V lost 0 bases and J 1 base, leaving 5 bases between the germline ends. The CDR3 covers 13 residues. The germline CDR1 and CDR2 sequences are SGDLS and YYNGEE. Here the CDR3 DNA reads TGTGCCAGCAGCGTAGAACCTTCCTACGAGCAGTACTTC. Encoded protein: CASSVEPSYEQYF.

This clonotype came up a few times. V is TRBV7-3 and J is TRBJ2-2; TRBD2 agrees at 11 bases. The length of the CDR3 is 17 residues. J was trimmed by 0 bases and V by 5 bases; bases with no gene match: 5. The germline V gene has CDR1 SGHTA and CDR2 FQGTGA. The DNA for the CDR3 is TGTGCCAGCAGCCCCCATAGCGGGGGGGCGAACACCGGGGAGCTGTTTTTT. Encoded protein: CASSPHSGGANTGELFF.

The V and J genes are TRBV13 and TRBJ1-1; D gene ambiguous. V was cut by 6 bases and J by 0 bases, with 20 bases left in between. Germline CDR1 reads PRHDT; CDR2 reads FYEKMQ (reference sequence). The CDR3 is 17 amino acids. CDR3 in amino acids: CASSSDVFGEMNTEAFF. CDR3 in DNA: TGTGCCAGCAGTTCGGACGTTTTCGGGGAAATGAACACTGAAGCTTTCTTT.

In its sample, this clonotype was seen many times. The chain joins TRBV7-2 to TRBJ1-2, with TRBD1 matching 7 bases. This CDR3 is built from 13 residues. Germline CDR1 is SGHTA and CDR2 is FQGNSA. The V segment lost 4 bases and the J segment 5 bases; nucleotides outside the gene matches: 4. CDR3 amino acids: CASSYDRDYGYTF. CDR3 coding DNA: TGTGCCAGCAGCTATGACAGGGATTATGGCTACACCTTC.

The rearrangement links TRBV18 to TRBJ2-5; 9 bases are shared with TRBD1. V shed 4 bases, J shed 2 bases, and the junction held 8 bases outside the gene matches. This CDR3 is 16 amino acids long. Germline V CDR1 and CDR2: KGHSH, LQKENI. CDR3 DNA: TGTGCCAGCTCACTATCCGGGACAGGGAGGCAAGAGACCCAGTACTTC. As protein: CASSLSGTGRQETQYF.

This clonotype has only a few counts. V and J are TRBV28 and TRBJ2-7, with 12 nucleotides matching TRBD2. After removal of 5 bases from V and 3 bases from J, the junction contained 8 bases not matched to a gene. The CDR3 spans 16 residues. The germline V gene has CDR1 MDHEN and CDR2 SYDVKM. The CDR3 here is CASSPTLAGGFYEQYF. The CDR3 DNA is TGTGCCAGCAGTCCAACCCTAGCGGGGGGGTTCTACGAGCAGTACTTC.

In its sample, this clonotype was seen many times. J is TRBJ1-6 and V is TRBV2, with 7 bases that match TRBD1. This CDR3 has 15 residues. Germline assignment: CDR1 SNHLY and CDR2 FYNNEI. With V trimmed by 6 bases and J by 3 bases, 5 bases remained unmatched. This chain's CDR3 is CASREAGGYNSPLHF. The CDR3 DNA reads TGTGCCAGCAGGGAGGCAGGGGGCTATAATTCACCCCTCCACTTT.